This T cell receptor beta chain was sequenced in a study of blood T cell repertoires in COVID-19. Background on the study: Samples came from the United States, Italy and Spain, spanning acute and convalescent COVID-19.

Sequencing used immunoSEQ multiplex PCR; TCRdb keeps in-frame clones, though not all of them. This table holds approximately 82,000 clones, roughly four fifths found once. Turning to this clone: The sample contains more than one DNA sequence encoding this CDR3.

The length of the CDR3 is 14 residues. Germline CDR1 is SGHRS and CDR2 is YFSETQ. Trimming stripped 0 bases from V and 2 bases from J, with 8 bases between. The sequenced sample consisted of peripheral blood. This receptor was taken from a man in his fifties or sixties with active or convalescent COVID-19. The V and J genes are TRBV5-1 and TRBJ1-1, with D unclear. CDR3 sequence: CASSLDGGNTEAFF. CDR3 DNA sequence: TGCGCCAGCAGCTTGGACGGCGGCAACACTGAAGCTTTCTTT.